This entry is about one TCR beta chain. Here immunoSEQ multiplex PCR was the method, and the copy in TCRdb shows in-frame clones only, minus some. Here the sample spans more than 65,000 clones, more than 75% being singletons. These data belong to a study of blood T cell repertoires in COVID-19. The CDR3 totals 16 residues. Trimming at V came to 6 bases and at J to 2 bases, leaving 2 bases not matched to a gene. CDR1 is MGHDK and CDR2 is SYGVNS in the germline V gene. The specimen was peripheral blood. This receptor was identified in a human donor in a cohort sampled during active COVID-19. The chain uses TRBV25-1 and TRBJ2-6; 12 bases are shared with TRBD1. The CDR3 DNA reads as TGTGCCAGCAGGGGGACAGGGGGCACTGGGGCCAACGTCCTGACTTTC. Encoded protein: CASRGTGGTGANVLTF.